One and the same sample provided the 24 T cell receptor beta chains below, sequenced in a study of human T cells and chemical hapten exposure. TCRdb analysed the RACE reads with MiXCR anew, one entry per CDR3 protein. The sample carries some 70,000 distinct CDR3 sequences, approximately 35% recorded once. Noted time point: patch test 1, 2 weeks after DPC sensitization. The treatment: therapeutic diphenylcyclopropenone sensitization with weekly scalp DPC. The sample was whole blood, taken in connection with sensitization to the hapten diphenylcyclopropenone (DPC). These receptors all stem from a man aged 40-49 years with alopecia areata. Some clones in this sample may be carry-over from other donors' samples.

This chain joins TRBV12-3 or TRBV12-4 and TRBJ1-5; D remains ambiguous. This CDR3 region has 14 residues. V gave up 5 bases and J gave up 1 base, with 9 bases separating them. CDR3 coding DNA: TGTGCCAGCAGTCCAGACGGGAGCAATCAGCCCCAGCATTTT. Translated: CASSPDGSNQPQHF.

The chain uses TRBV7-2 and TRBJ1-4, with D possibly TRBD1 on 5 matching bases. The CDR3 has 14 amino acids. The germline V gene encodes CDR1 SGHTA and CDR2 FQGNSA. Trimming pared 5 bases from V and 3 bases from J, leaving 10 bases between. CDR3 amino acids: CASSPTGSNEKLFF. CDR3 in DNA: TGTGCCAGCAGCCCCACAGGTTCTAATGAAAAACTGTTTTTT.

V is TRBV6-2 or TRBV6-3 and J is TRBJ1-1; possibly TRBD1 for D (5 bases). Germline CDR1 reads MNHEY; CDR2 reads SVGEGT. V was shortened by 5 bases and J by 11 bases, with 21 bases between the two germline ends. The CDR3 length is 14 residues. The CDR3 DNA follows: TGTGCCAGCAGTCCACCGGGACTGCCTTTAAGGGCTTTCTTT. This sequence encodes CASSPPGLPLRAFF.

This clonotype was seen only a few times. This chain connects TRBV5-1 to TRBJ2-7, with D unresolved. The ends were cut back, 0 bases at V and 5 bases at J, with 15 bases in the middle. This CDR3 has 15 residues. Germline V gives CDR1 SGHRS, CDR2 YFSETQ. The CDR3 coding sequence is TGCGCCAGCAGCTTGGCGCCGGATCTTCCCAACGAGCAGTACTTC. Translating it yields CASSLAPDLPNEQYF. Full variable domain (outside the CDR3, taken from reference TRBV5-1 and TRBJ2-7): KAGVTQTPRYLIKTRGQQVTLSCSPISGHRSVSWYQQTPGQGLQFLFEYFSETQRNKGNFPGRFSGRQFSNSRSEMNVSTLELGDSALYLCASSLAPDLPNEQYFGPGTRLTVT.

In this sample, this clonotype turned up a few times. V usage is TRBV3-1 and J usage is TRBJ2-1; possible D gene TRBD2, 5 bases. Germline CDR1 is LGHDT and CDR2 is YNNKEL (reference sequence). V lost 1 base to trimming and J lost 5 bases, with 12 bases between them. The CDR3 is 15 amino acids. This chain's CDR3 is CASSQVGGPNNEQFF. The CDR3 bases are TGTGCCAGCAGCCAAGTCGGCGGGCCCAACAATGAGCAGTTCTTC.

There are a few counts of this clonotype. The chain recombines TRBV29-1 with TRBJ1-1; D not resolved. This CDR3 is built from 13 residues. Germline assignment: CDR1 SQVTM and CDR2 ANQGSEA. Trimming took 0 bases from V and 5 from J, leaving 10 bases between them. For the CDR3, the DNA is TGCAGCGTTGAAGACACAGTGCGGACTGAAGCTTTCTTT. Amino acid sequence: CSVEDTVRTEAFF.

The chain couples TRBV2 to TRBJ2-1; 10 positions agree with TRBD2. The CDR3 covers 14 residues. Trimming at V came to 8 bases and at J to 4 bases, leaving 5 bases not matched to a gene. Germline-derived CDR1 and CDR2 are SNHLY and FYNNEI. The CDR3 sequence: CASSGLASYNEQFF. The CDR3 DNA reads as TGTGCCAGCTCGGGACTAGCGAGTTACAATGAGCAGTTCTTC. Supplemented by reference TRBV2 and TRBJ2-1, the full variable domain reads EPEVTQTPSHQVTQMGQEVILRCVPISNHLYFYWYRQILGQKVEFLVSFYNNEISEKSEIFDDQFSVERPDGSNFTLKIRSTKLEDSAMYFCASSGLASYNEQFFGPGTRLTVL.

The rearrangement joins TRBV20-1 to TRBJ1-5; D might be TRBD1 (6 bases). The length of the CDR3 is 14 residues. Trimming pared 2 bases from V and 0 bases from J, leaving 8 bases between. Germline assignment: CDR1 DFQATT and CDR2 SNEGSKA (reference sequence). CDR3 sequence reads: CSARPGVSNQPQHF. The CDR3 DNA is TGCAGTGCTAGACCAGGGGTTAGCAATCAGCCCCAGCATTTT.

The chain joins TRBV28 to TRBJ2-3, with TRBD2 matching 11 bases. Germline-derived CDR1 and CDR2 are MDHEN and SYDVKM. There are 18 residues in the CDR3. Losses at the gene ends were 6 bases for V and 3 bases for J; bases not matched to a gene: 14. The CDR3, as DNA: TGTGCCAGCAGCCGCGGCCTAGCGGGAGGCTTATGGACAGATACGCAGTATTTT. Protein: CASSRGLAGGLWTDTQYF.

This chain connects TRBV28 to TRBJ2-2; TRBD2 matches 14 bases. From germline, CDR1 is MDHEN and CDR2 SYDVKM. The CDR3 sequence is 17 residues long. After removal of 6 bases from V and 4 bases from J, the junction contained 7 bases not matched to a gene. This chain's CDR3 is CASSIMGLAGVTGELFF. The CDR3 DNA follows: TGTGCCAGCAGCATTATGGGACTAGCGGGAGTCACCGGGGAGCTGTTTTTT.

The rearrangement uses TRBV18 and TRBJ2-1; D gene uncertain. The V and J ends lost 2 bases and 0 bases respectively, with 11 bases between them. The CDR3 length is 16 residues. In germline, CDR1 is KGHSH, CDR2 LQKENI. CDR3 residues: CASSPLQLSSYNEQFF. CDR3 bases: TGTGCCAGCTCACCATTGCAGTTAAGCTCCTACAATGAGCAGTTCTTC. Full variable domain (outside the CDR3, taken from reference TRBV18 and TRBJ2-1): NAGVMQNPRHLVRRRGQEARLRCSPMKGHSHVYWYRQLPEEGLKFMVYLQKENIIDESGMPKERFSAEFPKEGPSILRIQQVVRGDSAAYFCASSPLQLSSYNEQFFGPGTRLTVL.

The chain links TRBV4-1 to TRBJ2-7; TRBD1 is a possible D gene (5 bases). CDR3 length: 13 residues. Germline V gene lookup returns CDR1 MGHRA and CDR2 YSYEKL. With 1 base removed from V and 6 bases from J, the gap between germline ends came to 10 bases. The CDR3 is CASSQVRGTEQYF. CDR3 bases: TGCGCCAGCAGCCAAGTAAGGGGAACCGAGCAGTACTTC.

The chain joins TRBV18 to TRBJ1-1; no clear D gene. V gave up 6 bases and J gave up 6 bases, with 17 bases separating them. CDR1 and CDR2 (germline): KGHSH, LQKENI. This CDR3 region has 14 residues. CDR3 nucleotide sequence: TGTGCCAGCTCCCCGGGTCCGTACCTCGCTGAAGCTTTCTTT. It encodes CASSPGPYLAEAFF.

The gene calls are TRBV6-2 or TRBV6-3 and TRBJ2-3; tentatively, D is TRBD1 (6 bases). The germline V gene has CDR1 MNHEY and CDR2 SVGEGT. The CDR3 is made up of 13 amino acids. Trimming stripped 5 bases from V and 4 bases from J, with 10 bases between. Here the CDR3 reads CASSDRPSDTQYF. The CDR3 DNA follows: TGTGCCAGCAGTGACAGGCCTTCAGATACGCAGTATTTT.

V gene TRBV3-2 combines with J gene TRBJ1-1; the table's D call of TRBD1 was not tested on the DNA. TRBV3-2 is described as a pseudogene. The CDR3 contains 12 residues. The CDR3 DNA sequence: TGTGCCAGCAGCCGTGGACAGGGAACGGCTTTCTTT. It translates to CASSRGQGTAFF.

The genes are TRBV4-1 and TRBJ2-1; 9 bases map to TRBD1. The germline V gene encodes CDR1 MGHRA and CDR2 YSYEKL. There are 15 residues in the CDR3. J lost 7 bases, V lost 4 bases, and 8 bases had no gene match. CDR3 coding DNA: TGCGCCAGCAGCCCGCGGGACAGGGCAAGGAATGAGCAGTTCTTC. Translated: CASSPRDRARNEQFF.

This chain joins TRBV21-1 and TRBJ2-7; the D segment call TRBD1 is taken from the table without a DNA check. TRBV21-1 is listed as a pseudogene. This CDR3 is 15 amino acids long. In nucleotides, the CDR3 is TGTGCCAGCAGCATTTACCAGGGGCTACCCTACGAGCAGTACTTC. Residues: CASSIYQGLPYEQYF.

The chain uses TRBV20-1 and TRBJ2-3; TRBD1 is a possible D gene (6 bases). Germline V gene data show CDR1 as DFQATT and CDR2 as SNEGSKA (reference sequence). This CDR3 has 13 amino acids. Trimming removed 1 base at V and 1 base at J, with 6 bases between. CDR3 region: CSARGQGTDTQYF. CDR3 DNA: TGCAGTGCTAGAGGACAGGGCACAGATACGCAGTATTTT.

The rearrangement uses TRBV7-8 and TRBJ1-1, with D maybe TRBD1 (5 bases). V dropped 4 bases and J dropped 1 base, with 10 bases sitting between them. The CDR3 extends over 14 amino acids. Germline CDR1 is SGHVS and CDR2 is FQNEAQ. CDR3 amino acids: CASSWGGTNTEAFF. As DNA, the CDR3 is TGTGCCAGCAGCTGGGGGGGGACGAACACTGAAGCTTTCTTT.

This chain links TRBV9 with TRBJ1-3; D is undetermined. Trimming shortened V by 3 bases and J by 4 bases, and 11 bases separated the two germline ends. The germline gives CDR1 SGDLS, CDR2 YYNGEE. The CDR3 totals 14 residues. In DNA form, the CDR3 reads TGTGCCAGCAGCGCCGGGTCGGCCGGAAACACCATATATTTT. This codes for CASSAGSAGNTIYF.

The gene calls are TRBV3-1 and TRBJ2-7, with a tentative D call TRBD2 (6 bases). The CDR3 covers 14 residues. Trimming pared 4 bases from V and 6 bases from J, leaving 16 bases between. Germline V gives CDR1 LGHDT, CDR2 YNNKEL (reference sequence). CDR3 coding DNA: TGTGCCAGCAGCCGATCGGGAGTCTATCCCGAGCAGTACTTC. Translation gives CASSRSGVYPEQYF.

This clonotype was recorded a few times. CDR3 sequence: CASSQDTTGGPYNEQFF. The CDR3 DNA sequence: TGTGCCAGCAGCCAAGATACCACGGGAGGGCCTTACAATGAGCAGTTCTTC. This chain uses TRBV4-2 with TRBJ2-1, with 8 bases lining up with TRBD2. This CDR3 spans 17 amino acids. Trimming removed 0 bases from V and 4 bases from J; junction bases left unmatched: 8. In germline, CDR1 is LGHNA, CDR2 YNFKEQ.

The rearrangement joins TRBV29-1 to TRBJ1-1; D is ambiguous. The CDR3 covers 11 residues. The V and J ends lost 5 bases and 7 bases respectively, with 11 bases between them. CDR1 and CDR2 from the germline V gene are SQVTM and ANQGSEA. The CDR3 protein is CSVNSGNEAFF. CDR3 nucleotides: TGCAGCGTTAACAGCGGGAATGAAGCTTTCTTT.

The CDR3 loop reads CASSRQAQSNTGELFF. The CDR3 bases are TGTGCCAGCTCACGTCAGGCACAGTCGAACACCGGGGAGCTGTTTTTT. This chain connects TRBV18 to TRBJ2-2, with D uncertain. Germline assignment: CDR1 KGHSH and CDR2 LQKENI. The CDR3 is made up of 16 amino acids. Trimming pared 4 bases from V and 0 bases from J, leaving 12 bases between.